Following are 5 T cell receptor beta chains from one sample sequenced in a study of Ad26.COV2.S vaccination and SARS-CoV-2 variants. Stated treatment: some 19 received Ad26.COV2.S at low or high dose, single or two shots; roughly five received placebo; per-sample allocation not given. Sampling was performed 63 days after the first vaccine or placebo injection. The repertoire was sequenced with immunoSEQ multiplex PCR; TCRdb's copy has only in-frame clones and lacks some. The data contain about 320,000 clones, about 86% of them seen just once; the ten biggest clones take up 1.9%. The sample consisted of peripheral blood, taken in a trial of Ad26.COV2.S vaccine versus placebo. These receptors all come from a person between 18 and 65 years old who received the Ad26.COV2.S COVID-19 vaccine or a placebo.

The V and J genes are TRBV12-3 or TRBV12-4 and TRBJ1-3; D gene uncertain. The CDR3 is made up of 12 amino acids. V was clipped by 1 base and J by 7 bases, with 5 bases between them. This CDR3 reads CASSLGWNTIYF. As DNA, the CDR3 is TGTGCCAGCAGTTTAGGATGGAACACCATATATTTT.

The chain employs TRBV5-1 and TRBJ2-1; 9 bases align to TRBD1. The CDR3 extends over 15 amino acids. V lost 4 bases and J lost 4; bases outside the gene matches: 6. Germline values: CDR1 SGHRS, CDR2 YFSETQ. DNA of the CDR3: TGCGCCAGCAGCAAGGGACAGGGATCTTACAATGAGCAGTTCTTC. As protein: CASSKGQGSYNEQFF.

The CDR3 sequence: CSAEGQLINTEAFF. CDR3 DNA sequence: TGCAGCGCAGAGGGGCAGTTGATTAACACTGAAGCTTTCTTT. The V gene is TRBV29-1, the J gene TRBJ1-1, with a possible D match to TRBD1 (5 bases). The V end lost 7 bases, the J end lost 2 bases, and 17 bases lay between the germline ends. The CDR3 sequence is 14 residues long. Germline assignment: CDR1 SQVTM and CDR2 ANQGSEA. The variable domain in full, with the rest retrieved from reference TRBV29-1 and TRBJ1-1, is SAVISQKPSRDICQRGTSLTIQCQVDSQVTMMFWYRQQPGQSLTLIATANQGSEATYESGFVIDKFPISRPNLTFSTLTVSNMSPEDSSIYLCSAEGQLINTEAFFGQGTRLTVV.

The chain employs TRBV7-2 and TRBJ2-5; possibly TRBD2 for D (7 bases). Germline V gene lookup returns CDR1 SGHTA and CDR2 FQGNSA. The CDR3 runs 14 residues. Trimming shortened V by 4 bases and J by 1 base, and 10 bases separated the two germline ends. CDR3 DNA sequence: TGTGCCAGCAGCTGGGGGGGCGTCCAAGAGACCCAGTACTTC. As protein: CASSWGGVQETQYF.

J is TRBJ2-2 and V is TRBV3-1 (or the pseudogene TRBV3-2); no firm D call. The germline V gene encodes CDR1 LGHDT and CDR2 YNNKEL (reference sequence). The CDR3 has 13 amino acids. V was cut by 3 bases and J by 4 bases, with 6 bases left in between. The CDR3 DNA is TGTGCCAGCAGCCATACAATCACCGGGGAGCTGTTTTTT. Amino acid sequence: CASSHTITGELFF.